These T cell receptor beta chains were read from a single sample in a study of blood T cell repertoires in COVID-19. Profiled with immunoSEQ multiplex PCR; TCRdb holds only in-frame clones, not every one. The table includes around 200,000 clones, approximately 91% detected once. Sequenced input: peripheral blood. These receptors originate from a man between 18 and 29 years old with active or convalescent COVID-19. The CDR3 runs from the conserved cysteine through the conserved F or W. The D gene is left open where the match is weak. The listing skips clone size in some rows; elsewhere it reads once, few, many or a size class.

>TRBV29-1|NA|TRBJ2-2|TRBD2
CSVGLAGTDTGELFF
TGCAGCGTTGGACTAGCGGGGACGGACACCGGGGAGCTGTTTTTT
>TRBV3-1/TRBV3-2|NA|TRBJ2-5|TRBD2
CASSHSMYVGSGGIQETQYF
TGTGCCAGCAGCCACAGTATGTATGTAGGTAGCGGGGGGATCCAAGAGACCCAGTACTTC
>TRBV9|NA|TRBJ1-2|TRBD1
CASSPLNLGQGSNYGYTF
TGTGCCAGCAGCCCTCTTAACTTGGGACAGGGCTCCAACTATGGCTACACCTTC
>TRBV15|NA|TRBJ2-1|NA
CATNPGVFSQNEQFF
TGTGCCACCAACCCAGGGGTGTTTTCCCAAAATGAGCAGTTCTTC
>TRBV6-2/TRBV6-3|NA|TRBJ2-7|TRBD2
CASSRLASSYEQYF
TGTGCCAGCAGCCGACTAGCGTCCTCCTACGAGCAGTACTTC
>TRBV30|few|TRBJ1-2|TRBD1
CAWEGGTGNYGYTF
TGTGCCTGGGAGGGCGGGACAGGCAACTATGGCTACACCTTC
>TRBV2|NA|TRBJ1-1|NA
CASSIRTEAFF
TGTGCCAGCAGTATCCGGACTGAAGCTTTCTTT
>TRBV10-1|NA|TRBJ2-5|NA
CASSPWTQYF
TGCGCCAGCAGTCCATGGACCCAGTACTTC
>TRBV19|NA|TRBJ1-5|NA
CASSIGTGQPQHF
TGTGCCAGTAGTATAGGTACCGGTCAGCCCCAGCATTTT
>TRBV6-5|NA|TRBJ1-3|TRBD1
CASSSHGQGRNTIYF
TGTGCCAGCAGTTCCCATGGACAGGGTCGAAACACCATATATTTT
>TRBV13|once|TRBJ2-5|TRBD2
CASSFGLAQTQYF
TGTGCCAGCAGCTTTGGACTAGCACAGACCCAGTACTTC
>TRBV27|NA|TRBJ2-2|NA
CASSLYRGGELFF
TGTGCCAGCAGCCTTTATAGGGGCGGGGAGCTGTTTTTT